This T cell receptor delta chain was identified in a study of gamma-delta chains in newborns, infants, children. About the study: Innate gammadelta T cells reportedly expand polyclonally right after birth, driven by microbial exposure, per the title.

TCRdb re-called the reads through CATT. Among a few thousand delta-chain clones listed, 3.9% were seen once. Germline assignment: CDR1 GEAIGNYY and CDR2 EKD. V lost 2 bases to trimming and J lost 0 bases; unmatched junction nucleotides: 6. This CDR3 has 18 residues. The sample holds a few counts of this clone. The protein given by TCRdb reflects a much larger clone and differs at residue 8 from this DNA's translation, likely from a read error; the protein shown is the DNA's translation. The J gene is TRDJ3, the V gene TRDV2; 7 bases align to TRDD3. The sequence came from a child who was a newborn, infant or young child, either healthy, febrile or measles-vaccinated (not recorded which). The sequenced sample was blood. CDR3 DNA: TGTGCCTGTGACATACTGGGGAAGAGCTCCTGGGACACCCGACAGATGTTTTTC. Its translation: CACDILGKSSWDTRQMFF.